The source of this T cell receptor (beta chain) is a study of cytomegalovirus exposure and HLA in healthy donors (dated by TCRdb to about 2017). About the full investigation: In an earlier analysis of some 550 of the donors, 276 Gb of sequence data and 117 million unique TCR beta sequences from about 179 million T cells were reported. Donor age, sex, ethnicity and CMV serostatus were compiled alongside the repertoire data. Class I and class II HLA loci were covered by the typing at four-digit resolution. Because of strong linkage in the cohort, 4 to 6 DR-DQ haplotypes were treated as single units for association and clustering. In addition to the first cohort of around 670 subjects, a separate validation cohort of approximately 130 different subjects was used. The study profiled the T cell repertoires of hundreds of subjects by immunosequencing and related them to cytomegalovirus serostatus. To predict cytomegalovirus infection status, the study combined high-throughput TCR immunosequencing, statistical association of individual TCRs with disease status, and machine learning. An earlier analysis of 587 of the donors used high-throughput TCR beta sequencing to judge whether each TCR beta V gene segment behaved as functional or pseudogenic. Every discovery cohort repertoire had been produced on one sequencing platform. In a later genetic analysis, genome-wide SNP genotypes for about 65% of the roughly 700 donors were used, and that subset was treated as a discovery cohort. The study was designed to test whether signatures of past pathogen exposure could be identified by cataloging public T cell receptors. Across under 500 genotyped donors of the cohort, an average of approximately 220,000 unique TCR beta nucleotide sequences per donor were sequenced, and around 19% of those sequences were non-productive. Rather than drawing on any new phenotypic data, the later analysis identified candidate immune exposures from TCR beta sequences and the way those sequences occurred across donors. A later analysis re-analyzed previously published TCR beta repertoires from several hundred donors and added high-resolution HLA genotyping to study TCR occurrence patterns. An early release that covered roughly 600 HLA-typed donors contained approximately 320 gigabases of sequencing data and 75 million to 100 million unique TCR sequences. The number of donors typed differed by locus, with about 629-640 for A, B, C, DRB1 and DQB1, around 520 for DQA1, under 610 for DPA1, and about 450 for DPB1. Among the roughly 380 genotyped donors, under 90% belonged to the genetic ancestry cluster associated with self-reported Caucasian donors.

What the authors observed across the whole study: A total of roughly 160 TCR beta chains were listed by the study as associated with cytomegalovirus. Sequencing depth was assumed to be roughly uniform across donors in the presence/absence analyses, though that assumption may not hold. Broadly in line with IMGT annotations, most TCR beta V segments showed up in productive rearrangements about 87% or about 30% of the time in an earlier analysis of approximately 640 of the donors. Over 15 rarely observed V segments, including chromosome 9 orphons, were excluded from the earlier analysis of approximately 500 of the donors because counts were too low. A later genetic analysis associated a missense DCLRE1C variant with V-gene and J-gene trimming of TCR beta chains, and an independent cohort replicated the association. According to a later genetic analysis, donors in an Asian-associated ancestry cluster had fewer N-insertions in productive TCRs than the roughly 700-donor mean. Because HLA typing was missing for some donors at each locus, association tests included only the typed subset. A further reported finding was that TCR beta sequences accurately predicted the HLA-A and HLA-B alleles for most subjects in the first cohort. Assigning TCR associations to individual alleles was difficult when HLA alleles, especially DR and DQ, strongly co-occurred. A few of the identified cytomegalovirus-associated TCR beta chains were confirmed in vitro to be specific for cytomegalovirus antigens. Correlated functional status among segregating V segments might be attributable to linkage disequilibrium, but an unknown experimental factor could not be ruled out. According to the authors, the approach could potentially be generalized to other disease states and immunological phenotypes. In a later analysis, TCR association rates were found to vary across HLA loci, with the most associated TCRs seen for DRB1 alleles and the fewest for HLA-C alleles. According to a later analysis, parvovirus B19, influenza, CMV and Epstein-Barr virus appeared linked to several top co-occurrence clusters. The classifier was reported to diagnose cytomegalovirus status with high specificity and sensitivity in both the original and validation cohorts. The sequencing pipeline was judged likely to have produced a cluster of highly shared sequence variants as a technical artifact. A later analysis found that HLA-associated TCR beta chains were more clonally expanded and had lower generation probabilities than equally common non-associated chains. Only TCR beta chains were sequenced in this cohort, and the absence of alpha or paired-chain data limited detectable features. For the cohort, immune exposure information was limited to CMV serostatus. The 87-base-pair reads could not distinguish some IMGT-functional V segments, including TRBV6-2 and TRBV6-3, so those segments were excluded. A later analysis found that most CMV-associated TCR beta chains appeared HLA-restricted, with HLA associations seemingly driven largely by CMV exposure. While some public TCRs were present in many individuals, most TCR sequences turned up only very rarely across donors. In a later analysis, 15,000 to 20,000 TCR beta sequences were associated with specific HLA alleles at a false discovery rate of 0.05.

In total, roughly 670 healthy bone marrow donors made up the cohort. All cohort members were sampled while nominally healthy, although unrecorded immune exposures were likely present. The donor tested CMV seropositive, placing the donor among the 250 to 350 seropositive members of the cohort. A peripheral blood sample was collected from each donor, and TCR beta sequencing was performed on peripheral blood mononuclear cells. The Qiagen DNeasy Blood Extraction Kit was used to extract genomic DNA from the blood cell samples. Library preparation was by the immunoSEQ multiplex PCR assay. The multiplex PCR relied on a mix of 60 forward primers for TCR Vbeta segments and 13 reverse primers for TCR Jbeta segments. The CDR3 region of rearranged TCR beta genes was amplified from genomic DNA with a multiplex PCR assay. Amplified TCR beta libraries were sequenced as 87-base-pair reads on the Illumina HiSeq System. The paper's data handling went like this. In a later analysis, 80 million or so unique TCR beta chains were counted across the 500 to 700 repertoires, and around 10 million of these chains were shared by at least two donors. A nearest-neighbor algorithm error-corrected the raw reads and collapsed the reads into unique sequences, merging closely related sequences to remove PCR and sequencing errors. V, D and J gene segments were assigned by aligning CDR3 sequences to IMGT reference sequences. Each retained sequence needed at least a six-nucleotide match to both a V gene segment and a J gene segment. Rearrangements were called productive when the CDR3 lacked stop codons and stayed in frame with V and J; all others were non-productive. Following IMGT convention, CDR3 was defined as the stretch from the second conserved V-encoded cysteine up to the conserved J-encoded phenylalanine. Sequences without an unambiguous match to a single V gene segment were excluded from the earlier analysis of about 630 of the donors. An earlier analysis of several hundred of the donors called V segments functional above 56.7% productive rearrangements and segregating when the between-donor standard deviation exceeded 5%. A statistical classification framework was built to diagnose cytomegalovirus status from the catalog of TCR beta chain sequences. A later analysis assigned V and J genes by comparing TCR nucleotide sequences with IMGT/GENE-DB human TR gene sequences. In a later analysis, CDR3 sequences and most-parsimonious VDJ recombination scenarios were assigned using the TCRdist pipeline. In a later analysis, each TCR beta chain was defined by its CDR3 amino acid sequence together with its V-gene family, and reads lacking a unique V-gene family were excluded. In a later analysis, 550 to 650 highly shared, low-generation-probability nucleotide sequences were removed to address suspected cross-contamination and a sequencing artifact. A later analysis calculated a clonal expansion index for each public chain from normalized within-repertoire ranks of inferred template counts. In a later analysis, generation probabilities were computed with a VDJ recombination model fitted to out-of-frame rearrangements, and the resulting probabilities were checked against IGoR. Hypergeometric tests were used in a later analysis to score TCR-TCR, TCR-HLA and TCR-CMV co-occurrence, with a repertoire-size bias correction applied to the TCR pairs. In a later analysis, false discovery rates were estimated by permuting HLA or CMV assignments 20 times. A later analysis grouped co-occurring TCRs with DBSCAN, adding TCRdist sequence similarity when clustering within HLA-allele-positive subsets. Co-occurrence clustering excluded repertoires with fewer than 30,000 or more than 120,000 public chains, plus five with anomalous nucleotide sharing. Here the immuneACCESS table is served through TCRdb, limited to in-frame sequences with V and J called. Missing clones are a known gap in these copies; in checked studies unresolved V genes cover under half, and the rest lacks a known reason. V, J and clone size are those of that table, while D and trimming were read from the DNA. This sample is represented by 150,000 or so clones; over 75% of them were singletons. Roughly 5.3% of the sample belongs to the ten largest clones.

The germline V gene yields SNHLY for CDR1 and FYNNEI for CDR2. The CDR3 runs 16 residues from the cysteine to the phenylalanine. CDR3 DNA only is kept here, 48 bases in frame from base 1. Compared with germline, V lacks 6 bases and J lacks 4 bases; bases without a gene match: 8. Regarding this clone: Its cognate antigen has yet to be identified. No base-level quality is on record; no much larger clone is a single base apart.

The chain uses TRBV2 and TRBJ2-6; TRBD1 agrees with 8 junctional bases. This TCR came from a woman in her forties in good health and CMV-seropositive. Sequencing was carried out using PBMCs. At the DNA level, the sequence is TGTGCCAGCAGCGAACAACAGGGGGTCGGGGCCAACGTCCTGACTTTC. This gives the protein CASSEQQGVGANVLTF. Reference TRBV2 and TRBJ2-6 genes cover what lies past the CDR3, so the full variable domain is EPEVTQTPSHQVTQMGQEVILRCVPISNHLYFYWYRQILGQKVEFLVSFYNNEISEKSEIFDDQFSVERPDGSNFTLKIRSTKLEDSAMYFCASSEQQGVGANVLTFGAGSRLTVL.